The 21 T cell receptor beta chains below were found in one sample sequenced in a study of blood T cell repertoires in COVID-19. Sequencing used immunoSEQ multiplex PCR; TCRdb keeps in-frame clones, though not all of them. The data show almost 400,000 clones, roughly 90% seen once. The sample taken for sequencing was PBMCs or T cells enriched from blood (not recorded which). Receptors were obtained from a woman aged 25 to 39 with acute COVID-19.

CDR3 nucleotide sequence: TGTGCCAGCAGCCGAGACAGGGGCGGAGGATATGGCTACACCTTC. Protein sequence: CASSRDRGGGYGYTF. The chain is built from TRBV3-1 (or the pseudogene TRBV3-2) and TRBJ1-2; 8 nucleotides line up with TRBD1. The V segment lost 4 bases and the J segment 5 bases; nucleotides outside the gene matches: 9. CDR1 is LGHDT and CDR2 is YNNKEL in the germline V gene (reference sequence). CDR3 length: 15 residues.

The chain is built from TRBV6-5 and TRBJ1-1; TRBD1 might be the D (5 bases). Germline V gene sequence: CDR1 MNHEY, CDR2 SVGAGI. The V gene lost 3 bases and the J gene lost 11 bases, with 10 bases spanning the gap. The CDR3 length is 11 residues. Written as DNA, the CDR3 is TGTGCCAGCAGTTATGGGGGGAGGGCTTTCTTT. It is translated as CASSYGGRAFF.

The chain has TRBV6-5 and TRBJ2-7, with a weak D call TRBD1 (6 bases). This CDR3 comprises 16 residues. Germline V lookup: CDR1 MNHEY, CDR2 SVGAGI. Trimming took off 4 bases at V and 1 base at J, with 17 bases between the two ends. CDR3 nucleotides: TGTGCCAGCAGTTCCGGAGGACAGTGGGGTTCCTACGAGCAGTACTTC. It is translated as CASSSGGQWGSYEQYF.

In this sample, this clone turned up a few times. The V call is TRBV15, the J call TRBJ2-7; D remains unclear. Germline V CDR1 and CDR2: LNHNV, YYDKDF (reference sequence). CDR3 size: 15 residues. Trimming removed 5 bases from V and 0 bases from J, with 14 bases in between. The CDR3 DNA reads TGTGCCACCAGCTTACCGGGTTCGGGCTCCTACGAGCAGTACTTC. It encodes CATSLPGSGSYEQYF.

The CDR3 protein is CATGGQIYEQYF. Here the CDR3 DNA reads TGTGCCACCGGGGGACAGATCTACGAGCAGTACTTC. This chain uses TRBV10-3 with TRBJ2-7; perhaps TRBD1 as D (7 bases). The V gene's germline CDR1 is ENHRY and CDR2 SYGVKD. V shed 10 bases and J shed 3 bases, with 13 bases lying between them. The CDR3 has 12 amino acids.

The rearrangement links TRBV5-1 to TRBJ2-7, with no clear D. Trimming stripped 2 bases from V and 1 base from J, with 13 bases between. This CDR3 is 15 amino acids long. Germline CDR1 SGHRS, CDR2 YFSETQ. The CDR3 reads CASSLKQPPSYEQYF. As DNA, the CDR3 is TGCGCCAGCAGCTTAAAACAGCCACCATCCTACGAGCAGTACTTC. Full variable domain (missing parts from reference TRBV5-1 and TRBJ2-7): KAGVTQTPRYLIKTRGQQVTLSCSPISGHRSVSWYQQTPGQGLQFLFEYFSETQRNKGNFPGRFSGRQFSNSRSEMNVSTLELGDSALYLCASSLKQPPSYEQYFGPGTRLTVT.

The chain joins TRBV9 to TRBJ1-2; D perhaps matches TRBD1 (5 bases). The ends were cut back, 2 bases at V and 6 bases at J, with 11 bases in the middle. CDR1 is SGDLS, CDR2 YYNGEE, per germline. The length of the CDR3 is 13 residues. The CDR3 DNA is TGTGCCAGCAGCGTTTCGGGGGAGGATGGCTACACCTTC. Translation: CASSVSGEDGYTF.

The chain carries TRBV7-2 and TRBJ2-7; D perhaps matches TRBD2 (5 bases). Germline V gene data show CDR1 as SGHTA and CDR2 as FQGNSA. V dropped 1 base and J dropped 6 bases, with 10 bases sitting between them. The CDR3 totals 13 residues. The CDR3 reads CASSLERLSEQYF. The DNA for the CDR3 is TGTGCCAGCAGCTTAGAAAGACTATCCGAGCAGTACTTC.

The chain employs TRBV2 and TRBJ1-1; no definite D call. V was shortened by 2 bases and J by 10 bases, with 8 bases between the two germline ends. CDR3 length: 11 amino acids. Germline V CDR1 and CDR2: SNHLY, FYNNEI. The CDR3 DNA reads TGTGCCAGCAGTGAACCGCTAGGAGCTTTCTTT. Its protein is CASSEPLGAFF. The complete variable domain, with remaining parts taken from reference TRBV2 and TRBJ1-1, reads EPEVTQTPSHQVTQMGQEVILRCVPISNHLYFYWYRQILGQKVEFLVSFYNNEISEKSEIFDDQFSVERPDGSNFTLKIRSTKLEDSAMYFCASSEPLGAFFGQGTRLTVV.

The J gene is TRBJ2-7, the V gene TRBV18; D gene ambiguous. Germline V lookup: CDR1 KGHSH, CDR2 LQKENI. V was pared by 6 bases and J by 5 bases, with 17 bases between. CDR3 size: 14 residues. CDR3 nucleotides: TGTGCCAGCTCCCCCGGGTTGGTAAGCGACGAGCAGTACTTC. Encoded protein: CASSPGLVSDEQYF.

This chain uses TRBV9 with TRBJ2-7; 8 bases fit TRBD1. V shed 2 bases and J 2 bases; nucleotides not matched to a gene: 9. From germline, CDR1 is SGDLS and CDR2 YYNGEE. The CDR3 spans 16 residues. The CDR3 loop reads CASSVFPGQATYEQYF. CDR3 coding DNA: TGTGCCAGCAGCGTTTTTCCGGGACAGGCCACCTACGAGCAGTACTTC.

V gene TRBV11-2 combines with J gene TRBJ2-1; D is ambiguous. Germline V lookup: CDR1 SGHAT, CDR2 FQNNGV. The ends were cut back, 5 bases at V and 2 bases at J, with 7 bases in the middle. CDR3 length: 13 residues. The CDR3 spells CASSRPAYNEQFF. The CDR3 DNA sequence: TGTGCCAGCAGCCGTCCCGCCTACAATGAGCAGTTCTTC.

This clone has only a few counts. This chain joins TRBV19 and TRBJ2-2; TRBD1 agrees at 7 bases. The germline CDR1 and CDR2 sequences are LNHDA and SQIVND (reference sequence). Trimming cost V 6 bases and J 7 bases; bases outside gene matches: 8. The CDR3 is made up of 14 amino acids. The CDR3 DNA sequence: TGTGCCAGTAGGACCGGGACAGAGGTCGGGGAGCTGTTTTTT. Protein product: CASRTGTEVGELFF.

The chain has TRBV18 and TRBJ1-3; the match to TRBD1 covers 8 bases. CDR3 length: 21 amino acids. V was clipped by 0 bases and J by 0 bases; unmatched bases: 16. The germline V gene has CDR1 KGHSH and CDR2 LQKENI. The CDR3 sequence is CASSPPPTGEITLFSGNTIYF. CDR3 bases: TGTGCCAGCTCACCACCCCCGACAGGGGAGATCACTTTATTCTCTGGAAACACCATATATTTT.

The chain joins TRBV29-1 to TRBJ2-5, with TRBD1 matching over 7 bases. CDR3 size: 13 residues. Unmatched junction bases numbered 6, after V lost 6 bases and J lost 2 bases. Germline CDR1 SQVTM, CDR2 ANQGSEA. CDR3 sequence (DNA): TGCAGCGTGGCCGGGACAGTACAAGAGACCCAGTACTTC. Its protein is CSVAGTVQETQYF.

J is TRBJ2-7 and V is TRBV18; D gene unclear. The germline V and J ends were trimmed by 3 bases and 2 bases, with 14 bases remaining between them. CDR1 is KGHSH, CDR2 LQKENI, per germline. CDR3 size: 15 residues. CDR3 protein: CASSPQSKVTYEQYF. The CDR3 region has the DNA TGTGCCAGCTCACCCCAGTCGAAAGTTACCTACGAGCAGTACTTC. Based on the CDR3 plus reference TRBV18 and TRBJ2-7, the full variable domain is NAGVMQNPRHLVRRRGQEARLRCSPMKGHSHVYWYRQLPEEGLKFMVYLQKENIIDESGMPKERFSAEFPKEGPSILRIQQVVRGDSAAYFCASSPQSKVTYEQYFGPGTRLTVT.

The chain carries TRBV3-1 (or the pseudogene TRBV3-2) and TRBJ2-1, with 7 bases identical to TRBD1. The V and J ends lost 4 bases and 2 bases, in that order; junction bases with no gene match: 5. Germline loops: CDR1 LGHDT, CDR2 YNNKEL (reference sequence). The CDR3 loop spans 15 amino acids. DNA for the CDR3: TGTGCCAGCAGCCCACCGGGACAGACCTACAATGAGCAGTTCTTC. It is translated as CASSPPGQTYNEQFF.

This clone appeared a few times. The CDR3 nucleotides are TGTGCCAGTAGACGTACCGGGACAGTAACGAACACTGAAGCTTTCTTT. Translating it yields CASRRTGTVTNTEAFF. The rearrangement joins TRBV19 to TRBJ1-1; 7 nucleotides line up with TRBD1. CDR1 is LNHDA, CDR2 SQIVND, per germline (reference sequence). The CDR3 consists of 16 residues. Unmatched junction bases numbered 11, after V lost 6 bases and J lost 1 base.

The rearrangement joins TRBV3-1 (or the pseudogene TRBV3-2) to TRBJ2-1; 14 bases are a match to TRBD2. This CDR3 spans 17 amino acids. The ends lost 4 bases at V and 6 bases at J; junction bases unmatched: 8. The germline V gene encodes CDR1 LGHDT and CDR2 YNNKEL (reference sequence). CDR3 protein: CASSRTTSGGAGNEQFF. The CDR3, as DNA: TGTGCCAGCAGCCGGACGACTAGCGGGGGGGCCGGCAATGAGCAGTTCTTC.

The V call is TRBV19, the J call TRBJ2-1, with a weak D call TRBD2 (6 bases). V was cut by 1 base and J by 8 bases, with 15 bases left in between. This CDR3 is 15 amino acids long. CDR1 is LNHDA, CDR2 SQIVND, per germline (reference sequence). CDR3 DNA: TGTGCCAGTAGTATAGCGGGCGGGACTCAGGATGAGCAGTTCTTC. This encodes CASSIAGGTQDEQFF.

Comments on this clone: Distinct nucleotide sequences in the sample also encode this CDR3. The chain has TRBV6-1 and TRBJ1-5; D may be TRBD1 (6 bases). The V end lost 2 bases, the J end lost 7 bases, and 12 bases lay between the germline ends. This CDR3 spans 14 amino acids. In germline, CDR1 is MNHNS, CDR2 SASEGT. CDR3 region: CASSERGGRQPQHF. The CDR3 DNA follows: TGTGCCAGCAGTGAACGCGGGGGGCGGCAGCCCCAGCATTTT.